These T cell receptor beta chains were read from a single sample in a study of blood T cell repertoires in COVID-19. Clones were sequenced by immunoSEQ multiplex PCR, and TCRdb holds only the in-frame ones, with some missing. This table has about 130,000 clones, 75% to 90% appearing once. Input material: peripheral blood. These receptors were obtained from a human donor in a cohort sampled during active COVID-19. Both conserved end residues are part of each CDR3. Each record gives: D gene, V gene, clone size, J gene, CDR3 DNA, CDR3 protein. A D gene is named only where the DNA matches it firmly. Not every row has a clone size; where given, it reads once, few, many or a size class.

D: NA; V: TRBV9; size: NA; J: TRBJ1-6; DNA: TGTGCCAGCAGCCCTAATAATTCACCCCTCCACTTT; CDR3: CASSPNNSPLHF
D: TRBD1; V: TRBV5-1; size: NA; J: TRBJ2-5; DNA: TGCGCCAGCAGCGGGACAGGGGGGGAGACCCAGTACTTC; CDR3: CASSGTGGETQYF
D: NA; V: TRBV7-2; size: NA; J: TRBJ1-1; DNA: TGTGCCAGCAGCTTAGAAGCTGTGCCAGGTGGAATGAACACTGAAGCTTTCTTT; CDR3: CASSLEAVPGGMNTEAFF
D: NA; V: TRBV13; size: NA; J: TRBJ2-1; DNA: TGTGCCAGCAGCTTAAGGCGGCTTTGGAAGGAGCAGTTCTTC; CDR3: CASSLRRLWKEQFF
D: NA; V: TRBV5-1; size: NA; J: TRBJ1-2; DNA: TGCGCCAGCAGCTCAACCCCCGAGTTAAATGGCTACACCTTC; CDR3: CASSSTPELNGYTF
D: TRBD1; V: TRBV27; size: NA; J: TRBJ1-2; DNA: TGTGCCAGCTCTGAGACAGGGCTCATCTATGGCTACACCTTC; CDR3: CASSETGLIYGYTF
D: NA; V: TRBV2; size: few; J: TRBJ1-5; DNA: TGTGCCAGCAGCGGCCCGGGATGGGCCCAGCATTTT; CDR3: CASSGPGWAQHF
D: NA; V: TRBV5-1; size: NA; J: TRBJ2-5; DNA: TGCGCCAGCAGCTTGTTCGGGGGCCAAGAGACCCAGTACTTC; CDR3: CASSLFGGQETQYF
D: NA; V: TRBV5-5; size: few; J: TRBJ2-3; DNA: TGTGCCAGCAGCAGGGGCCCGAGCACAGATACGCAGTATTTT; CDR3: CASSRGPSTDTQYF
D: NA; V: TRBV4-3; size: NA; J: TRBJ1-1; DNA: TGCGCCAGCAGCCAGACTGGAAGGGGCCGGGAGGCTTTCTTT; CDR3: CASSQTGRGREAFF
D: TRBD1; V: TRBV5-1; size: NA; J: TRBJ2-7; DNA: TGCGCCAGCAGCCGAGCCGGGACAGGGGGCGCCTTGTACGAGCAGTACTTC; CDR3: CASSRAGTGGALYEQYF
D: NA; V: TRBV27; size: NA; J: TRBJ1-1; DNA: TGTGCCAGCAGTTTAGCACTTCAGGGGTCCGGTGAAGCTTTCTTT; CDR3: CASSLALQGSGEAFF
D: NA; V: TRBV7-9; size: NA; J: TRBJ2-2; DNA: TGTGCCAGCAGCTATGACACGAACACCGGGGAGCTGTTTTTT; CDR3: CASSYDTNTGELFF
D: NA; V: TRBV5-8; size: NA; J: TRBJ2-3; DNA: TGTGCCAGCAGCCGAGGAATGAACACAGATACGCAGTATTTT; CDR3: CASSRGMNTDTQYF
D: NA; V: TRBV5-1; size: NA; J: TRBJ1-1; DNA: TGCGCCAGCAGCTTGGATGGCAGGCCGAACACTGAAGCTTTCTTT; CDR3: CASSLDGRPNTEAFF
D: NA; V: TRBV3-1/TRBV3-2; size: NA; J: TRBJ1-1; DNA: TGTGCCAGCAGCCCAGAAATGGGGGAGGACACTGAAGCTTTCTTT; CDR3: CASSPEMGEDTEAFF
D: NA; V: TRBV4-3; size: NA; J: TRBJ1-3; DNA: TGCGCCAGCAGCCAAGTGGGGAGCTCTGGAAACACCATATATTTT; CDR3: CASSQVGSSGNTIYF
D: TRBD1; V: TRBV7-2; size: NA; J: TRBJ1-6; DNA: TGTGCCAGCAGCGCAACCGGGACAGGGGGCAGGGCCCTCCACTTT; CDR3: CASSATGTGGRALHF
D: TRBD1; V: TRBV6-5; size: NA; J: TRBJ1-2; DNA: TGTGCCAGCCGATGGACAGGGGATGGCTACACCTTC; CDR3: CASRWTGDGYTF
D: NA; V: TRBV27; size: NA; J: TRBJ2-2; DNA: TGTGCCAGCAGAAACCGGGACTGGGACACCGGGGAGCTGTTTTTT; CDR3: CASRNRDWDTGELFF
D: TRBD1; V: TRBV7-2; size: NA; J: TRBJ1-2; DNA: TGTGCCAGCAGCTGGGACAGGGTGGGTGGCTACACCTTC; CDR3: CASSWDRVGGYTF
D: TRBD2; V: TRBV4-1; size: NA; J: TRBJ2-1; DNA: TGCGCCAGCAGCCAAGCGTTAGCGGGAGTGTCTGAGCAGTTCTTC; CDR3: CASSQALAGVSEQFF
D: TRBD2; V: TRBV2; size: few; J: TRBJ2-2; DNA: TGTGCCAGCAGACTAGCGGGGGATAACACCGGGGAGCTGTTTTTT; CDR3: CASRLAGDNTGELFF
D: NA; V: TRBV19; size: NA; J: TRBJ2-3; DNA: TGTGCCAGGCCCAATGAACTACCGAGGACTAGCACAGATACGCAGTATTTT; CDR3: CARPNELPRTSTDTQYF
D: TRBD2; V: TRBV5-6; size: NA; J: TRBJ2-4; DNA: TGTGCCAGCAGCAAAACGGGACTAGCGGGGTCAAACATTCAGTACTTC; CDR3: CASSKTGLAGSNIQYF
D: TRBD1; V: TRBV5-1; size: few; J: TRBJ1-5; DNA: TGCGCCAGCAGCTTGGGTGACAGGGGGGGTCAGCCCCAGCATTTT; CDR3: CASSLGDRGGQPQHF
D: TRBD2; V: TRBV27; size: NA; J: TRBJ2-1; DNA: TGTGCCAGCAGTTTAAAACCCGGCTTGGGAGGGAAGGAAGAGCAGTTCTTC; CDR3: CASSLKPGLGGKEEQFF
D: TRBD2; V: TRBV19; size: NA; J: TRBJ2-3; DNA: TGTGCCAGTAGTATTCCCGGACTAGCGGGTAGCACAGATACGCAGTATTTT; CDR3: CASSIPGLAGSTDTQYF
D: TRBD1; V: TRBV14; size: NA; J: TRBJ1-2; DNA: TGTGCCAGCAGCCAAGAGGTGACAGGGGATTGGTATGGCTACACCTTC; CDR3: CASSQEVTGDWYGYTF
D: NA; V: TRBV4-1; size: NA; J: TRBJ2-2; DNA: TGCGCCAGCAGCCAAACCCCTTGGCCCGGGACCGGGGAGCTGTTTTTT; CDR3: CASSQTPWPGTGELFF
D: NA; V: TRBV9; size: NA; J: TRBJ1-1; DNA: TGTGCCAGCAGCGTAGCTACAGGGCAGGACACTGAAGCTTTCTTT; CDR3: CASSVATGQDTEAFF
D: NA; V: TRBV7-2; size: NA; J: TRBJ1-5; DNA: TGTGCCAGCAGCGGGGGGACCCTGGTGCCCCAGCATTTT; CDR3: CASSGGTLVPQHF
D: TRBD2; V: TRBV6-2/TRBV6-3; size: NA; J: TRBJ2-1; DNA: TGTGCCAGCAACCCTTCGTCCGGGACTAGCGGGAGGCAATACAATGAGCAGTTCTTC; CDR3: CASNPSSGTSGRQYNEQFF
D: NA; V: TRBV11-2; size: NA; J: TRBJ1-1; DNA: TGTGCCAGCAGCTTAGTTCCGGAGGGGCGAGGAACTGAAGCTTTCTTT; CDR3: CASSLVPEGRGTEAFF
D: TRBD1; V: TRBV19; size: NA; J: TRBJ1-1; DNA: TGTGCCAGTAGTATGATCCGGGACAGGGGTACTGAAGCTTTCTTT; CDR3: CASSMIRDRGTEAFF
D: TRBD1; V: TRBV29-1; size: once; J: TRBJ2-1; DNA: TGCAGCGTTGAGACAGGGGGCATAGGCAATGAGCAGTTCTTC; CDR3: CSVETGGIGNEQFF
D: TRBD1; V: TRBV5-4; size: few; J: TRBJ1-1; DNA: TGTGCCAGCAGCGGGGGGACAGGGGAGAAACCTGAAGCTTTCTTT; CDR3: CASSGGTGEKPEAFF
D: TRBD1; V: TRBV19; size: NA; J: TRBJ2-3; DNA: TGTGCCAGTAGGGTGGGGTCGACAGGGCGCTCAGATACGCAGTATTTT; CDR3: CASRVGSTGRSDTQYF
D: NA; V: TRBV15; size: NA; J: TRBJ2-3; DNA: TGTGCCACCAGCAGCCCAACCCCGGAGCGCACAGATACGCAGTATTTT; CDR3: CATSSPTPERTDTQYF
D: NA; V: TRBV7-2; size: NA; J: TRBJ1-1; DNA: TGTGCCAGCAGTATTTCCAGGGTCGGGACTGAAGCTTTCTTT; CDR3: CASSISRVGTEAFF
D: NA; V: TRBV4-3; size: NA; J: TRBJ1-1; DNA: TGCGCCAGCAGCCAAGAAAGCAACACTGAAGCTTTCTTT; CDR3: CASSQESNTEAFF
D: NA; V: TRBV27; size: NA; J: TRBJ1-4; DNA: TGTGCCAGCAACCCGGGGGAGGGAAGACATAGTAATGAAAAACTGTTTTTT; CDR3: CASNPGEGRHSNEKLFF
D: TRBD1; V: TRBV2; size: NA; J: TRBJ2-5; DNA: TGTGCCAGCAGTAGAAGGACAGGGATTCAAGAGACCCAGTACTTC; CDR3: CASSRRTGIQETQYF
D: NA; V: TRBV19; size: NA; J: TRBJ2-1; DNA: TGTGCCAGTAGTGCCCACTCGCTCAAAAATGAGCAGTTCTTC; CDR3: CASSAHSLKNEQFF
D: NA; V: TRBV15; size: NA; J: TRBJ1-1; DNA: TGTGCCACCAGCAGAGAAGGGGGTAGGGGCACTGAAGCTTTCTTT; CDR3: CATSREGGRGTEAFF
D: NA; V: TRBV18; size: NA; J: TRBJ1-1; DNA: TGTGCCAGCTCACCGGGGCAGGGCAGCACTGAAGCTTTCTTT; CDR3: CASSPGQGSTEAFF
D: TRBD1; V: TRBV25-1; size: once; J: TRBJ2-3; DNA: TGTGCCAGCAGTGTTGACAGGGGGTGGGTGTATACGCAGTATTTT; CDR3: CASSVDRGWVYTQYF
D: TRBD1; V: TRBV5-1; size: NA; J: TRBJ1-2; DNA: TGCGCCAGCAGACAGGATCTCGGACAGGGGGATGAGGGCTACACCTTC; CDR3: CASRQDLGQGDEGYTF
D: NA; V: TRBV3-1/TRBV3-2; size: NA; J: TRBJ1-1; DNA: TGTGCCAGCAGCCAATCTTTGGGGGCAGCTTTCTTT; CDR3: CASSQSLGAAFF
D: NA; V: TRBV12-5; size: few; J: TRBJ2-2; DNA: TGTGCTTTTCTGTGGGAGCTGTTTTTT; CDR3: CAFLWELFF
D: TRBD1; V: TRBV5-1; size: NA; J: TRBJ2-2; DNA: TGCGCCAGCAGCCCGGACAGGGCAAACGGGGAGCTGTTTTTT; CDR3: CASSPDRANGELFF
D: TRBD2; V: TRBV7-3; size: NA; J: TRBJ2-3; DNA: TGTGCCAGCAGCGTCAGCGGGGGGGCCGTAGATACGCAGTATTTT; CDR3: CASSVSGGAVDTQYF
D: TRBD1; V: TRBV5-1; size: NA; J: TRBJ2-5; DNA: TGCGCCAGCAGACCTACAGGGGCTCAAGAGACCCAGTACTTC; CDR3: CASRPTGAQETQYF
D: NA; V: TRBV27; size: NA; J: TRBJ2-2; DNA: TGTGCCAGCAGTTACGGCGGCACCCTCACCGGGGAGCTGTTTTTT; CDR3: CASSYGGTLTGELFF
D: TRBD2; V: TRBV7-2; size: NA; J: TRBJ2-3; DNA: TGTGCCAGCAGCTTAGTTAGCGGGAGGGCAACAGATACGCAGTATTTT; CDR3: CASSLVSGRATDTQYF